Included here is one T cell receptor (beta chain) sequence, with context. As yet, its antigen is unknown. These data are taken from a study of memory B cells and T cells in multiple sclerosis. Broader study findings: Shared clonotype counts depended on differing compartment clone-set sizes and were normalized.

Per the germline V gene, CDR1 is SGHRS and CDR2 is YFSETQ. Losses at the gene ends were 0 bases for V and 3 bases for J; bases not matched to a gene: 5. The CDR3 covers 15 residues. The repertoire was sequenced with immunoSEQ multiplex PCR; TCRdb's copy has only in-frame clones and lacks some. The data show fewer than 40,000 clones, with about 83% seen just once and roughly 2.6% held by the top ten. Stimulus-free culture yielded autoproliferating CFSE-dim and non-proliferating CFSE-high T cells, each sequenced separately. Pooled replicate wells came from 5x10^7 CFSE-labeled PBMCs cultured 7 days without stimulus. PBMCs were labeled with approximately 0.55 uM CFSE and cultured without exogenous stimuli.

The receptor was isolated from a human donor with multiple sclerosis. Sequencing was carried out using PBMCs from blood kept in culture. This chain connects TRBV5-1 to TRBJ1-2; 7 bases agree with TRBD1. CDR3 amino acids: CASSLGGTADYGYTF. CDR3 sequence (DNA): TGCGCCAGCAGCTTGGGTGGGACAGCGGACTATGGCTACACCTTC.